Each of the 26 T cell receptor beta chains below was sequenced from the same sample in a study of T cells in Graves' hyperthyroidism and ophthalmopathy. TCR beta CDR3 regions were amplified from RNA. A set of HTBI primers served as the primers for a first-round RT-PCR of the TCR CDR3. MiXCR was run by TCRdb on the multiplex PCR reads, yielding one entry per CDR3 protein. This table holds about 270,000 distinct CDR3 sequences, approximately 23% found once. Sequencing used blood. Receptors originate from a man between 25 and 39 years old with Graves' ophthalmopathy.

This clonotype was counted only a few times. This chain uses TRBV3-1 with TRBJ2-7; TRBD1 might be the D (6 bases). This CDR3 comprises 15 residues. Germline CDR1 LGHDT, CDR2 YNNKEL (reference sequence). With 1 base removed from V and 6 bases from J, the gap between germline ends came to 16 bases. Written as DNA, the CDR3 is TGTGCCAGCAGCCAAGGGTTCGAGGGGGTGATCGAGCAGTACTTC. Protein: CASSQGFEGVIEQYF.

In its sample, this clonotype was seen a few times. The V and J genes are TRBV12-3 or TRBV12-4 and TRBJ1-1; D call uncertain. The CDR3 totals 12 residues. Trimming shortened V by 3 bases and J by 1 base, and 3 bases separated the two germline ends. The CDR3 bases are TGTGCCAGCAGTTTTTCGAACACTGAAGCTTTCTTT. This translates into CASSFSNTEAFF.

V usage is TRBV20-1 and J usage is TRBJ1-5; 8 nucleotides line up with TRBD1. Looked up from germline, CDR1 is DFQATT and CDR2 is SNEGSKA (reference sequence). The CDR3 contains 16 residues. V lost 0 bases, J lost 3 bases, and 7 bases stayed unmatched. The CDR3 here is CSAREVGTGLNQPQHF. Here the CDR3 DNA reads TGCAGTGCTAGAGAGGTAGGGACAGGACTCAATCAGCCCCAGCATTTT.

This clonotype was observed at least ten times. The rearrangement joins TRBV7-8 to TRBJ2-3; D is ambiguous. The germline V and J ends were trimmed by 7 bases and 0 bases, with 5 bases remaining between them. The CDR3 extends over 12 amino acids. In germline, CDR1 is SGHVS, CDR2 FQNEAQ. CDR3 protein: CASIASTDTQYF. CDR3 nucleotides: TGTGCCAGCATAGCAAGCACAGATACGCAGTATTTT.

The chain has TRBV7-2 and TRBJ2-7, with 8 nucleotides matching TRBD2. Germline lookup yields CDR1 SGHTA and CDR2 FQGNSA. The CDR3 covers 14 residues. J lost 6 bases, V lost 2 bases, and 6 bases had no gene match. The CDR3 loop is CASSLSGGPPEQYF. In DNA, the CDR3 is TGTGCCAGCAGCTTATCGGGAGGGCCACCCGAGCAGTACTTC.

This clonotype has a handful of counts. The chain links TRBV6-1 to TRBJ2-1, with 8 bases lining up with TRBD1. V was clipped by 8 bases and J by 0 bases; unmatched bases: 9. The germline CDR1 and CDR2 sequences are MNHNS and SASEGT. The CDR3 has 16 amino acids. The CDR3 nucleotides read TGTGCCAGCCAAAGAACAGGGGGAGGCTCCTACAATGAGCAGTTCTTC. Translated: CASQRTGGGSYNEQFF.

This clonotype has at least ten counts. The V call is TRBV6-6, the J call TRBJ2-7; TRBD1 aligns across 10 bases. The germline V gene has CDR1 MNHNY and CDR2 SVGAGI (reference sequence). Losses at the gene ends were 0 bases for V and 7 bases for J; bases not matched to a gene: 6. The CDR3 has 15 amino acids. The chain's CDR3 is CASSYSGTGEREQYF. The DNA of the CDR3 is TGTGCCAGCAGTTACTCGGGGACAGGGGAAAGGGAGCAGTACTTC.

Only a few counts were recorded for this clonotype. V usage is TRBV30 and J usage is TRBJ2-1, with a possible D match to TRBD2 (5 bases). The CDR3 length is 11 residues. Trimming took 2 bases from V and 9 from J, leaving 8 bases between them. The germline V gene has CDR1 GTSNPN and CDR2 SVGIG (reference sequence). DNA of the CDR3: TGTGCCTGGAGTAGGAGCGGTGAGCAGTTCTTC. It yields the protein CAWSRSGEQFF.

The gene calls are TRBV29-1 and TRBJ2-5, with TRBD2 matching over 8 bases. CDR1 is SQVTM, CDR2 ANQGSEA, per germline. The junction had 4 bases not matched to a gene; V was cut back by 1 base and J by 6 bases. This CDR3 has 13 amino acids. The CDR3 DNA follows: TGCAGCGTTGAAGCGGGAGGGCCCCAGACCCAGTACTTC. The encoded protein is CSVEAGGPQTQYF.

This clonotype was recorded a few times. The J gene is TRBJ1-2, the V gene TRBV5-1; 8 bases fit TRBD1. CDR1 and CDR2 (germline): SGHRS, YFSETQ. The CDR3 loop spans 13 amino acids. V shed 6 bases, J shed 6 bases, and the junction held 7 bases outside the gene matches. CDR3 DNA: TGCGCCAGCAACAGGGGGTCTGGGGATGGCTACACCTTC. Protein sequence: CASNRGSGDGYTF.

This chain uses TRBV7-9 with TRBJ1-5, with 7 bases lining up with TRBD1. CDR3 length: 14 residues. The trim removed 4 bases at V and 5 bases at J, leaving 5 bases unmatched. Germline V gene lookup returns CDR1 SEHNR and CDR2 FQNEAQ (reference sequence). In nucleotides, the CDR3 is TGTGCCAGCAGCTCCGGACAGGCATATCAGCCCCAGCATTTT. It translates to CASSSGQAYQPQHF.

This clonotype has a count of ten or more. The chain recombines TRBV28 with TRBJ1-2; 7 positions match TRBD1. The CDR3 extends over 14 amino acids. Germline values: CDR1 MDHEN, CDR2 SYDVKM. V trimming: 5 bases; J trimming: 4 bases; junction bases outside the gene matches: 7. The CDR3 bases are TGTGCCAGCAGTAGCAACGGACAGGTCTATGGCTACACCTTC. This encodes CASSSNGQVYGYTF.

There are a few counts of this clonotype. The chain uses TRBV20-1 and TRBJ2-7, with 11 bases matching TRBD2. Trimming removed 5 bases from V and 6 bases from J; junction bases left unmatched: 6. CDR1 is DFQATT, CDR2 SNEGSKA, per germline (reference sequence). The CDR3 sequence is 13 residues long. This CDR3 reads CSAGTSGGVEQYF. CDR3 coding DNA: TGCAGTGCTGGGACTAGCGGAGGGGTCGAGCAGTACTTC.

The chain carries TRBV14 and TRBJ1-2, with 8 bases matching TRBD1. The trim removed 0 bases at V and 5 bases at J, leaving 5 bases unmatched. Per the germline V gene, CDR1 is SGHDN and CDR2 is FVKESK. The CDR3 is 15 amino acids. CDR3 in amino acids: CASSQEDRAGYGYTF. The DNA of the CDR3 is TGTGCCAGCAGCCAAGAGGACAGGGCCGGTTATGGCTACACCTTC.

CDR3 sequence (DNA): TGTGCCAGCAGCGTAGGGGGGGCCAGCACAGATACGCAGTATTTT. This gives the protein CASSVGGASTDTQYF. This chain connects TRBV11-1 to TRBJ2-3; perhaps TRBD2 as D (7 bases). The CDR3 contains 15 residues. From germline, CDR1 is SGHAT and CDR2 FQDESV (reference sequence). Trimming pared 5 bases from V and 0 bases from J, leaving 12 bases between. Looking up the rest from reference TRBV11-1 and TRBJ2-3 gives the full variable domain: EAEVAQSPRYKITEKSQAVAFWCDPISGHATLYWYRQILGQGPELLVQFQDESVVDDSQLPKDRFSAERLKGVDSTLKIQPAELGDSAMYLCASSVGGASTDTQYFGPGTRLTVL.

The chain is built from TRBV6-1 and TRBJ2-6; D is unclear. Germline V gene sequence: CDR1 MNHNS, CDR2 SASEGT. This CDR3 has 15 amino acids. V gave up 4 bases and J gave up 2 bases, with 9 bases separating them. CDR3 sequence: CASSVEVPGANVLTF. The CDR3, as DNA: TGTGCCAGCAGTGTTGAAGTTCCTGGGGCCAACGTCCTGACTTTC.

This clonotype was seen only a few times. The chain links TRBV20-1 to TRBJ2-3, with D unresolved. The ends were cut back, 6 bases at V and 2 bases at J, with 15 bases in the middle. The CDR3 totals 14 residues. Germline assignment: CDR1 DFQATT and CDR2 SNEGSKA (reference sequence). The CDR3 protein is CSARLSGVTDTQYF. In DNA, the CDR3 is TGCAGTGCCCGACTGTCAGGAGTCACAGATACGCAGTATTTT.

This clonotype was found many times. This sequence joins TRBV12-3 or TRBV12-4 and TRBJ2-2; D is uncertain. V lost 3 bases and J 1 base, leaving 6 bases between the germline ends. There are 14 residues in the CDR3. CDR3 DNA: TGTGCCAGCAGTTTGCAAGGGAACACCGGGGAGCTGTTTTTT. Translating it yields CASSLQGNTGELFF.

This clonotype was counted at least ten times. The V call is TRBV28, the J call TRBJ1-5; D is unresolved. The CDR3 runs 14 residues. V was pared by 6 bases and J by 7 bases, with 16 bases between. The germline V gene encodes CDR1 MDHEN and CDR2 SYDVKM. The DNA of the CDR3 is TGTGCCAGCAGCCTAGCGCCGCAGTCCCAGCCCCAGCATTTT. It codes for CASSLAPQSQPQHF.

The chain links TRBV30 to TRBJ1-5; no definite D call. The germline CDR1 and CDR2 sequences are GTSNPN and SVGIG (reference sequence). Trimming shortened V by 5 bases and J by 2 bases, and 13 bases separated the two germline ends. This CDR3 is 14 amino acids long. CDR3 coding DNA: TGTGCCTGGGGTACCTTTACCCGCAATCAGCCCCAGCATTTT. This translates into CAWGTFTRNQPQHF.

This clonotype was recorded many times. J is TRBJ2-1 and V is TRBV11-1; 7 bases agree with TRBD2. This CDR3 contains 15 residues. Germline V gene data show CDR1 as SGHAT and CDR2 as FQDESV (reference sequence). V gave up 1 base and J gave up 6 bases; unmatched junction bases: 6. CDR3 DNA: TGTGCCAGCAGCTTAGGGCGGGGGTCTAGCAATGAGCAGTTCTTC. Translation: CASSLGRGSSNEQFF.

This clonotype was seen more than once but under ten times. The chain has TRBV12-3 or TRBV12-4 and TRBJ1-5, with a weak D call TRBD1 (5 bases). V was cut by 2 bases and J by 4 bases, with 9 bases left in between. The CDR3 is made up of 14 amino acids. Here the CDR3 reads CASSLSEGNQPQHF. The CDR3 nucleotides read TGTGCCAGCAGTTTATCTGAGGGGAATCAGCCCCAGCATTTT.

This clonotype was recorded many times. The chain has TRBV20-1 and TRBJ1-1, with 7 bases lining up with TRBD1. The CDR3 contains 15 residues. The germline gives CDR1 DFQATT, CDR2 SNEGSKA (reference sequence). The J segment lost 1 base and the V segment lost 6 bases, leaving 11 bases of the junction unmatched. CDR3 nucleotide sequence: TGCAGTGCCAAAAACGCCGGGACAGCGAACACTGAAGCTTTCTTT. Its translation: CSAKNAGTANTEAFF.

At least ten counts were recorded for this clonotype. V gene TRBV12-3 or TRBV12-4 combines with J gene TRBJ2-5, with 12 bases matching TRBD2. CDR3 length: 18 amino acids. V was pared by 2 bases and J by 3 bases, with 10 bases of the junction left unmatched. The DNA of the CDR3 is TGTGCCAGCAGTTTAAGCCCTCCGACTAGCGGGAGAAAAGAGACCCAGTACTTC. This sequence encodes CASSLSPPTSGRKETQYF.

The chain carries TRBV14 and TRBJ2-3, with TRBD1 identical over 8 bases. CDR3 length: 16 residues. V shed 1 base and J 4 bases; nucleotides not matched to a gene: 7. CDR1 is SGHDN and CDR2 is FVKESK in the germline V gene. CDR3 protein: CASSQVRTGRADTQYF. CDR3 in DNA: TGTGCCAGCAGCCAAGTAAGGACAGGGCGCGCAGATACGCAGTATTTT.

This clonotype appeared a few times. The gene calls are TRBV3-1 and TRBJ2-1, with no clear D. With 1 base removed from V and 7 bases from J, the gap between germline ends came to 14 bases. Germline V gives CDR1 LGHDT, CDR2 YNNKEL (reference sequence). The length of the CDR3 is 15 residues. CDR3 sequence: CASSQGLKARNEQFF. As DNA, the CDR3 is TGTGCCAGCAGCCAAGGGCTCAAAGCACGGAATGAGCAGTTCTTC.